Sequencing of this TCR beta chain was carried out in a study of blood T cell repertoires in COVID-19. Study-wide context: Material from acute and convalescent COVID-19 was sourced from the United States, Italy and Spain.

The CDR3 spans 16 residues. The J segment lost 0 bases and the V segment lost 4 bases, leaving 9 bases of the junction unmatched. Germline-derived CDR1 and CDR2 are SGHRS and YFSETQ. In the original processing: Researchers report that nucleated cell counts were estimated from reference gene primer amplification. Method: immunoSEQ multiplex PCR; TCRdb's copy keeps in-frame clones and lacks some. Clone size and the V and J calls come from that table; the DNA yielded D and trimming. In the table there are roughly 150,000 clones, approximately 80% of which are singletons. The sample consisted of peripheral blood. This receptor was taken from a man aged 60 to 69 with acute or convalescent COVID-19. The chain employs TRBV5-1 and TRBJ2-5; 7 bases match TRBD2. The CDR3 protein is CASSGGPGGYQETQYF. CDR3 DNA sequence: TGCGCCAGCAGCGGGGGACCGGGGGGTTACCAAGAGACCCAGTACTTC.